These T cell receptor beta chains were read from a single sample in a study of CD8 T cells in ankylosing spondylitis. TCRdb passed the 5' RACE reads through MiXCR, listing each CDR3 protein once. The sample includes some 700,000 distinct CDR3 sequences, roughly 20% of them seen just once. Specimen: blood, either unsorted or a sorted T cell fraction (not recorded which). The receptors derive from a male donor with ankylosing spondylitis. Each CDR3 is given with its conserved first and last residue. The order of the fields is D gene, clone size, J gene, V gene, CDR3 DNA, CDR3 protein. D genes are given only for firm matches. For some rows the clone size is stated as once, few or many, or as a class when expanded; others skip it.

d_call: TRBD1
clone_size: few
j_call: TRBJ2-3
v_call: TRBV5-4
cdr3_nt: TGTGCCAGCAGCTCCAAGGACAGGCCCACAGATACGCAGTATTTT
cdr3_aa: CASSSKDRPTDTQYF

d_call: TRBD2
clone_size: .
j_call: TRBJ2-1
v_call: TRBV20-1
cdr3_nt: TGCAGTGCTAGAATTAGCGGGAGGGCCTACAATGAGCAGTTCTTC
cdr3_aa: CSARISGRAYNEQFF

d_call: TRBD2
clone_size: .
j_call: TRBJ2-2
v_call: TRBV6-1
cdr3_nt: TGTGCCAGCATCAAGCGGACTAGCGGGGGATCCTCGAACACCGGGGAGCTGTTTTTT
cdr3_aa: CASIKRTSGGSSNTGELFF

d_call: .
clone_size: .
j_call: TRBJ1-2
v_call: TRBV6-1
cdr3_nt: TGTGCCAGCAGCCAACGCCAGTCGACAGTCTATGGCTACACCTTC
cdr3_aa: CASSQRQSTVYGYTF

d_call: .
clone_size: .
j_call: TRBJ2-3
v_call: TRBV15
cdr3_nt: TGTGCCACCAGCAGAGATGGGAATCCGGTAGATACGCAGTATTTT
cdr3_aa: CATSRDGNPVDTQYF

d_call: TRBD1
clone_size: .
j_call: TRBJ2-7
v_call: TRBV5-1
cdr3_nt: TGCGCCAGCAGCTTGGGGGGGACAGGGAACGAGCAGTACTTC
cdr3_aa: CASSLGGTGNEQYF

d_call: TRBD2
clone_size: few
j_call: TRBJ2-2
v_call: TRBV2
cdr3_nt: TGTGCCAGCGTCCCTAGCGGGGGGGCTCGTGACACCGGGGAGCTGTTTTTT
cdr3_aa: CASVPSGGARDTGELFF

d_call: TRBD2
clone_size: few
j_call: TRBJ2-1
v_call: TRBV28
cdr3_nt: TGTGCCACCGACCCTAGCGGGAGTATTAATGAGCAGTTCTTC
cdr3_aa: CATDPSGSINEQFF

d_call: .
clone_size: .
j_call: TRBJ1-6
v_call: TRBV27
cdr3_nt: TGTGCCAGCAGTTTATCGAGGGGCCCCCTCCACTTT
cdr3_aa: CASSLSRGPLHF

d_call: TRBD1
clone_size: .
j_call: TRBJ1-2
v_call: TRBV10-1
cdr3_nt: TGCGCCAGCAGTGAGTTGGAGGACAGGGCCGGTGGCTACACCTTC
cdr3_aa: CASSELEDRAGGYTF

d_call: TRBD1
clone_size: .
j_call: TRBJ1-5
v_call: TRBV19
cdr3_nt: TGTGCCAGTATGCCCCAACGGGGAAAAGGGGACAGGTTAAATCAGCCCCAGCATTTT
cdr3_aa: CASMPQRGKGDRLNQPQHF

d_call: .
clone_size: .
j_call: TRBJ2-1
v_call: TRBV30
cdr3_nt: TGTGCCTGGAGTGGACTACTTGCCGAGCAGTTCTTC
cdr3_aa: CAWSGLLAEQFF

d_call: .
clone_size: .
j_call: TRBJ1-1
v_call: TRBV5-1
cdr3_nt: TGCGCCAGCACGGAACAGGGCAACACTGAAGCTTTCTTT
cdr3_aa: CASTEQGNTEAFF

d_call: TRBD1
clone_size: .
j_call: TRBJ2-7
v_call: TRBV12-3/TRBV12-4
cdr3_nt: TGTGCCAGCAGTCCTTCGACAGGGGGCCTTTACGAGCAGTACTTC
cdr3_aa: CASSPSTGGLYEQYF

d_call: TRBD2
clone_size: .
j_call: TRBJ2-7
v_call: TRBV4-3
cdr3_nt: TGCGCCAGCAGCCAAGATCGTCCTAGCGGATCATACGAGCAGTACTTC
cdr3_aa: CASSQDRPSGSYEQYF

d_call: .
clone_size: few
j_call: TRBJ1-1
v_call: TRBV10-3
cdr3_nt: TGTGCCATCAGTAGGACGGTGAACACTGAAGCTTTCTTT
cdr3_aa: CAISRTVNTEAFF

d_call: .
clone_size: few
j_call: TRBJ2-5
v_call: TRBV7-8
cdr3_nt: TGTGCCAGCAGCTCGTCGGTGGCGGGGACCCAGTACTTC
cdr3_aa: CASSSSVAGTQYF

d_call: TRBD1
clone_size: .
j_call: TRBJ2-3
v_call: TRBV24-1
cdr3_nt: TGTGCCACCGGACAGGACACAGATACGCAGTATTTT
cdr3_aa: CATGQDTDTQYF

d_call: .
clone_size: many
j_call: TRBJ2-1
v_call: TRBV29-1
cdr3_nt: TGCAGCGTTGATTTAGGGGCTTTCCACAATGAGCAGTTCTTC
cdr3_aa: CSVDLGAFHNEQFF

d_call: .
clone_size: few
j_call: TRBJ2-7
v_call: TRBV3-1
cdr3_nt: TGTGCCAGCAGCCAATACAACGAGCAGTACTTC
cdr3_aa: CASSQYNEQYF

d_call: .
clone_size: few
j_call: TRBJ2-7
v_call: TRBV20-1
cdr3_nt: TGCAGTGCTATAGAGCCGCGGCGGCGCACCTACGAGCAGTACTTC
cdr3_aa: CSAIEPRRRTYEQYF

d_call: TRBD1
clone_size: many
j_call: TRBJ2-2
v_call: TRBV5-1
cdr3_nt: TGCGCCAGCAGCCCGGACAGGGTGGGCGGGGAGCTGTTTTTT
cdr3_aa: CASSPDRVGGELFF

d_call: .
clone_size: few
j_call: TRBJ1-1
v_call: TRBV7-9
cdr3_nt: TGTGCCAGCAGCTTGGGACATCACATGAACACTGAAGCTTTCTTT
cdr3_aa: CASSLGHHMNTEAFF

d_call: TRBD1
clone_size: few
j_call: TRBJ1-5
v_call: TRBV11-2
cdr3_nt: TGTGCCAGCAGCTTAGATCCGGGACAGCGAGGGATCTCGCCCCAGCATTTT
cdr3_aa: CASSLDPGQRGISPQHF

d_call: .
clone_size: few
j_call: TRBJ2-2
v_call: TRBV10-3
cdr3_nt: TGTGCCATCCAGCCGGGGAACACCGGGGAGCTGTTTTTT
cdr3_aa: CAIQPGNTGELFF

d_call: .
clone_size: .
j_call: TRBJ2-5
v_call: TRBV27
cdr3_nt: TGTGCCAGCAGTTCAACGAATCAACAGGGTTTAGGAGCGAAACACTTC
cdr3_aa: CASSSTNQQGLGAKHF